This T cell receptor beta chain was retrieved from a study of radiotherapy plus CTLA-4 blockade in lung cancer. Whole-study context: Of all patients, approximately 19% responded objectively and 31% showed disease control.

The table lists this clone with a few counts. Antigen: not known. Measured with immunoSEQ multiplex PCR; TCRdb has only the in-frame clones, and not every one. This sample yields approximately 85,000 clones, of which around 86% are seen a single time; 13% to 15% belongs to the top ten. Receiving focal radiation plus CTLA-4 blockade with ipilimumab were patients who had chemo-refractory metastatic non-small-cell lung cancer. General study points: Reported findings show early blood T cell clone dynamics, with interferon-beta, best predicted response. Expansion in blood of tumor-derived TCR clones was seen after radiotherapy plus ipilimumab.

The CDR3 covers 15 residues. CDR1 is MDHEN, CDR2 SYDVKM, per germline. V dropped 6 bases and J dropped 7; count of bases not matched to a gene: 8. The material sequenced was peripheral blood, taken from a patient treated with radiotherapy plus ipilimumab. The receptor was derived from a human donor with non-small cell lung cancer that progressed on radiotherapy plus ipilimumab. The chain recombines TRBV28 with TRBJ2-1, with TRBD2 matching 11 bases. The chain's CDR3 is CASRVPSGGSNEQFF. DNA of the CDR3: TGTGCCAGCAGGGTCCCTAGCGGGGGGTCTAATGAGCAGTTCTTC.